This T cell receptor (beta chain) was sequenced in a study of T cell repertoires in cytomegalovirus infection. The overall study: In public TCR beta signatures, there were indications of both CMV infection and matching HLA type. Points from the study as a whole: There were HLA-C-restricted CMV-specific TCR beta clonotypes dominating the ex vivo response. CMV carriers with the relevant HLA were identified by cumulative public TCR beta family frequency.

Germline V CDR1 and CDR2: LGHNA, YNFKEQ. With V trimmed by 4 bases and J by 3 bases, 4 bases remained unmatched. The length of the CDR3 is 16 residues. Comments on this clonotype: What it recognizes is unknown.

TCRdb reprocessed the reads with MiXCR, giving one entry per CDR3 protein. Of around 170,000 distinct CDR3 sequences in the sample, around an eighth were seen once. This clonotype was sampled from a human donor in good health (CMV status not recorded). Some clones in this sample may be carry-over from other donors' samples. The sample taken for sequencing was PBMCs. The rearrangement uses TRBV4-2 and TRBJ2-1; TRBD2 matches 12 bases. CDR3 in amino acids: CASSRGTSGYYNEQFF. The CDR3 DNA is TGTGCCAGCAGCCGGGGGACTAGCGGGTACTACAATGAGCAGTTCTTC.